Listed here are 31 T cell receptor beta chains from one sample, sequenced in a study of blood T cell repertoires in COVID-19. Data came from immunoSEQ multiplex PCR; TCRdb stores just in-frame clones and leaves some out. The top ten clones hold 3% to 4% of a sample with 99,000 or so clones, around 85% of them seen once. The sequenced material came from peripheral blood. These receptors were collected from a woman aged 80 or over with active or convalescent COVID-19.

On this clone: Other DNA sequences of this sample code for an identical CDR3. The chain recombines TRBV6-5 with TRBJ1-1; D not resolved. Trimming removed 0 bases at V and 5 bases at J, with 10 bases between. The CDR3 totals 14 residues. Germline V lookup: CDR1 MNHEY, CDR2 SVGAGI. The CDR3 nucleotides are TGTGCCAGCAGTTACTCCGGACGAGGGACTGAAGCTTTCTTT. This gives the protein CASSYSGRGTEAFF.

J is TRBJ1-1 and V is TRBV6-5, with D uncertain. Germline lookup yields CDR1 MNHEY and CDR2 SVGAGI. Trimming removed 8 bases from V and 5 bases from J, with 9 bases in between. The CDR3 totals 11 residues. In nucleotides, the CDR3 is TGTGCCAGCTCCCTGAGTACTGAAGCTTTCTTT. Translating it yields CASSLSTEAFF.

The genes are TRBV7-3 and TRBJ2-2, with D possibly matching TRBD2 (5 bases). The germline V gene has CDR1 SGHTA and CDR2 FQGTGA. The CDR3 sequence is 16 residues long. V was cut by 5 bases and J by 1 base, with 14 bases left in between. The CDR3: CASSPQTAGNTGELFF. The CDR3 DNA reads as TGTGCCAGCAGCCCCCAGACGGCGGGGAACACCGGGGAGCTGTTTTTT.

CDR3 coding DNA: TGTGCCAGCACCGGGGACAGCCTTTGGGGTGGCTACACCTTC. This sequence encodes CASTGDSLWGGYTF. J is TRBJ1-2 and V is TRBV7-9; 7 nucleotides agree with TRBD1. The CDR3 length is 14 residues. Germline V lookup: CDR1 SEHNR, CDR2 FQNEAQ (reference sequence). V shed 7 bases and J 7 bases; nucleotides not matched to a gene: 12.

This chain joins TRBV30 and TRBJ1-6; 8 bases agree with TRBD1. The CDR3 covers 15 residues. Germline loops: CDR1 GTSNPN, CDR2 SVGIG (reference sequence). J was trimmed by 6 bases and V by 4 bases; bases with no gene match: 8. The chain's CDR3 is CAWMGQDWGNSPLHF. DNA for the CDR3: TGTGCCTGGATGGGACAGGATTGGGGTAATTCACCCCTCCACTTT.

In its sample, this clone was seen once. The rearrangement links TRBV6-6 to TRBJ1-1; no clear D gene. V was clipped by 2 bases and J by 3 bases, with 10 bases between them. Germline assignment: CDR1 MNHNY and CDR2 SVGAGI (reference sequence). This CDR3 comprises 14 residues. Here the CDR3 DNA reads TGTGCCAGCAGTTACCTGGTGGCAGACACTGAAGCTTTCTTT. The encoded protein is CASSYLVADTEAFF.

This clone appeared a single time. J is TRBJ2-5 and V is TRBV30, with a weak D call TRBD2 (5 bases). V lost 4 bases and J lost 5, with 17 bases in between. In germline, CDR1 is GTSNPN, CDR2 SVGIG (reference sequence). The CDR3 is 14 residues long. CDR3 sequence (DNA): TGTGCCTGGATCGGGAAACGTCTGGGGGAGACCCAGTACTTC. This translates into CAWIGKRLGETQYF.

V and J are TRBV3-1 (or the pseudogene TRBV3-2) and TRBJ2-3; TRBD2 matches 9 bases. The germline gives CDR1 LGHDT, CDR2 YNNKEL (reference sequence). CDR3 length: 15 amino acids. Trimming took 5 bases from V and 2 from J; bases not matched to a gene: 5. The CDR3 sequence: CASSSSGVLTDTQYF. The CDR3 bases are TGTGCCAGCAGCTCTAGCGGGGTACTCACAGATACGCAGTATTTT.

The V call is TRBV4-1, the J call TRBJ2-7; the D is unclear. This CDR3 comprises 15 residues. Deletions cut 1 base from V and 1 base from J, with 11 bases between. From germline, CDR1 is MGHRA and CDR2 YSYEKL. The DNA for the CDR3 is TGCGCCAGCAGCCAAGTTGACACGATGTCCTACGAGCAGTACTTC. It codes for CASSQVDTMSYEQYF.

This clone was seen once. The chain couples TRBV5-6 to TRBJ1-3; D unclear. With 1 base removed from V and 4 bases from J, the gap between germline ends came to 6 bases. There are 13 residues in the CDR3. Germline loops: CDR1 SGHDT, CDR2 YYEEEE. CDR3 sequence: CASSLTAGNTIYF. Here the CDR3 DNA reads TGTGCCAGCAGCTTGACAGCAGGAAACACCATATATTTT.

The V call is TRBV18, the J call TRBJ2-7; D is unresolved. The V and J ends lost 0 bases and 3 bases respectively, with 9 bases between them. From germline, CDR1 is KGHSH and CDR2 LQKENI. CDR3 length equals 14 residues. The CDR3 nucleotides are TGTGCCAGCTCACCACCCTCCGGGTTCTACGAGCAGTACTTC. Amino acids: CASSPPSGFYEQYF.

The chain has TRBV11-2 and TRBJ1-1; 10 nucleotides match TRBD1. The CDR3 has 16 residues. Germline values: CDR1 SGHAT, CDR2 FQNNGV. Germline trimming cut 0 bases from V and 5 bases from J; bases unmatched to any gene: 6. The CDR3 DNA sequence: TGTGCCAGCAGCTTAGATCGACAGGGGGCTTGGACTGAAGCTTTCTTT. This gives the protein CASSLDRQGAWTEAFF.

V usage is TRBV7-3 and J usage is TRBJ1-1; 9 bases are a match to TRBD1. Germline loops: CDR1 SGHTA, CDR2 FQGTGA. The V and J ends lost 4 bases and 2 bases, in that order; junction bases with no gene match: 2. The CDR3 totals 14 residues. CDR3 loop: CASSSGQGNTEAFF. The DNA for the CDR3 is TGTGCCAGCAGCTCGGGACAGGGAAACACTGAAGCTTTCTTT. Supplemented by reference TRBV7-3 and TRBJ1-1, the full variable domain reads GAGVSQTPSNKVTEKGKYVELRCDPISGHTALYWYRQSLGQGPEFLIYFQGTGAADDSGLPNDRFFAVRPEGSVSTLKIQRTERGDSAVYLCASSSGQGNTEAFFGQGTRLTVV.

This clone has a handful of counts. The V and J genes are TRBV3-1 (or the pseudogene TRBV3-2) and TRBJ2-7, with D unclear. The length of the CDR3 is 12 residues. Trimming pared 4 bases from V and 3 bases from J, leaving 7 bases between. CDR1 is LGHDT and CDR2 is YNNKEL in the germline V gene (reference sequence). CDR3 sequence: CASSLLYYEQYF. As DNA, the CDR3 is TGTGCCAGCAGCCTTTTATACTACGAGCAGTACTTC.

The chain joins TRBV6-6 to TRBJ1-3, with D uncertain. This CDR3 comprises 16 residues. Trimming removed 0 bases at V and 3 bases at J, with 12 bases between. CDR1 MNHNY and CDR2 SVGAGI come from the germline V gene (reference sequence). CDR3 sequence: CASSYSSVEFGNTIYF. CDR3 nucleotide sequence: TGTGCCAGCAGTTACTCCTCGGTTGAATTTGGAAACACCATATATTTT.

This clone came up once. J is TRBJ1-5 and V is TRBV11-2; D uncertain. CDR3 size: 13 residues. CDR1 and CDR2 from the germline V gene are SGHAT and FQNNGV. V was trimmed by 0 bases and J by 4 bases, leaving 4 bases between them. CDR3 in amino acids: CASSLELNQPQHF. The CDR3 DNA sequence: TGTGCCAGCAGCTTAGAGCTAAATCAGCCCCAGCATTTT.

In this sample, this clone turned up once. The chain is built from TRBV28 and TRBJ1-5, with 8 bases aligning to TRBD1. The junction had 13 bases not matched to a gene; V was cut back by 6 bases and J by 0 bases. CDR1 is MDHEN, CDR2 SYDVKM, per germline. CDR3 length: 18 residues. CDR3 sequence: CASRGFGQGLYSNQPQHF. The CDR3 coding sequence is TGTGCCAGCAGGGGGTTCGGACAGGGCCTCTATAGCAATCAGCCCCAGCATTTT.

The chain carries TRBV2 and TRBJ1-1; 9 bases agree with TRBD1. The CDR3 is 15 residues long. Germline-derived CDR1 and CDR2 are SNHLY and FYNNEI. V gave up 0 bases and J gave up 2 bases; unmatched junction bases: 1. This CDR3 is CASSEAGQGNTEAFF. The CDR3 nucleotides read TGTGCCAGCAGTGAAGCGGGACAGGGAAACACTGAAGCTTTCTTT. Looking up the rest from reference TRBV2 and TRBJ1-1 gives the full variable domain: EPEVTQTPSHQVTQMGQEVILRCVPISNHLYFYWYRQILGQKVEFLVSFYNNEISEKSEIFDDQFSVERPDGSNFTLKIRSTKLEDSAMYFCASSEAGQGNTEAFFGQGTRLTVV.

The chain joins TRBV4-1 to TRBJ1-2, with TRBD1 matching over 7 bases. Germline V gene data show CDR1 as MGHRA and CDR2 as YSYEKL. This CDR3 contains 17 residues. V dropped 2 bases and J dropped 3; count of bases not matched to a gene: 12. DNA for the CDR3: TGCGCCAGCAGCCAAACAGGGGACCTATTCCCCCACTATGGCTACACCTTC. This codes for CASSQTGDLFPHYGYTF.

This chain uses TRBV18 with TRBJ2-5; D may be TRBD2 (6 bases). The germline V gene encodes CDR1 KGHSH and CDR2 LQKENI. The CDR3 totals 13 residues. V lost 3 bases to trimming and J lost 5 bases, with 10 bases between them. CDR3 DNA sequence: TGTGCCAGCTCACCCCCGGGGGTTGAGACCCAGTACTTC. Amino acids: CASSPPGVETQYF.

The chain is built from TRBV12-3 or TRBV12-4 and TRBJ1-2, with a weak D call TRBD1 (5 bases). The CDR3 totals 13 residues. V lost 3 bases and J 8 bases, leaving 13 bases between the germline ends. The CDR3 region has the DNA TGTGCCAGCAGTTTTTATTCGGGGGAGGGCTACACCTTC. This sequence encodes CASSFYSGEGYTF.

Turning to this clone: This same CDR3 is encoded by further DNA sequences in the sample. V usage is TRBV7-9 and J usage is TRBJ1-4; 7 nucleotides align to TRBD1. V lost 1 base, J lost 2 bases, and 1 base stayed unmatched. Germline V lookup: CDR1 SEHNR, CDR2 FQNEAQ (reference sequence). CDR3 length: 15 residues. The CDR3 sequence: CASSLETGTNEKLFF. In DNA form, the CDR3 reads TGTGCCAGCAGCTTAGAGACAGGGACTAATGAAAAACTGTTTTTT.

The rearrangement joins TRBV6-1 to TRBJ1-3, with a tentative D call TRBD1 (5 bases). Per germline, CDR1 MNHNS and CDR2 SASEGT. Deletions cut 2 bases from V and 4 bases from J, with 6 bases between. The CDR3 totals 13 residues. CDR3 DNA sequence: TGTGCCAGCAGTGAACGGGGGGGAAACACCATATATTTT. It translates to CASSERGGNTIYF.

DNA for the CDR3: TGTGCCAGCAGCCCTCGGACAGGGAATTCACCCCTCCACTTT. Protein sequence: CASSPRTGNSPLHF. The chain carries TRBV9 and TRBJ1-6, with TRBD1 matching 8 bases. The ends lost 4 bases at V and 7 bases at J; junction bases unmatched: 4. Germline V gene sequence: CDR1 SGDLS, CDR2 YYNGEE. The CDR3 has 14 amino acids.

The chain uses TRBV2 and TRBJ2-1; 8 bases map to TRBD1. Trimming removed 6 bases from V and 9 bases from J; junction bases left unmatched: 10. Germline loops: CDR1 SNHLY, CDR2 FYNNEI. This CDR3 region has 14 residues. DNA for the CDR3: TGTGCCAGCAGGGCGGGACAGGTCTGGGGTGAGCAGTTCTTC. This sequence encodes CASRAGQVWGEQFF.

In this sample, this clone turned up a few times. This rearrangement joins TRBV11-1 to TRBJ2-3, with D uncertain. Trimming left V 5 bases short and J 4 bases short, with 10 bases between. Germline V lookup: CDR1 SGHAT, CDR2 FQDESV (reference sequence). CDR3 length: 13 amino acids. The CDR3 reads CASSRSRADTQYF. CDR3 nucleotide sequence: TGTGCCAGCAGCCGTAGCCGGGCAGATACGCAGTATTTT. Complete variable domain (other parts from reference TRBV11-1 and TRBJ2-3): EAEVAQSPRYKITEKSQAVAFWCDPISGHATLYWYRQILGQGPELLVQFQDESVVDDSQLPKDRFSAERLKGVDSTLKIQPAELGDSAMYLCASSRSRADTQYFGPGTRLTVL.

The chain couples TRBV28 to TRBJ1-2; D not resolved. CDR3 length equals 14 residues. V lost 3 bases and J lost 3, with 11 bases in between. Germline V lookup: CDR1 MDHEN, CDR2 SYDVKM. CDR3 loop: CASSLSQVHYGYTF. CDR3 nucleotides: TGTGCCAGCAGTTTGTCGCAGGTCCACTATGGCTACACCTTC.

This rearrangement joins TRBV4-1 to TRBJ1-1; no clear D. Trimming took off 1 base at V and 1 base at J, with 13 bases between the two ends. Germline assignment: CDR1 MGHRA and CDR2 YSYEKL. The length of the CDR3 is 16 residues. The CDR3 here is CASSQGRQAQNTEAFF. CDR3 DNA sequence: TGCGCCAGCAGCCAAGGAAGGCAGGCCCAGAACACTGAAGCTTTCTTT.

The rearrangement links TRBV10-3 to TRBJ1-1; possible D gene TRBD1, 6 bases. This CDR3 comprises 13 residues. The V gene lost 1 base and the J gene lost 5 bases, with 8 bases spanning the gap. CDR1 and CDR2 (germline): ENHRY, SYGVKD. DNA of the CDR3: TGTGCCATCAGTGAGTACAGGGAGACTGAAGCTTTCTTT. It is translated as CAISEYRETEAFF.

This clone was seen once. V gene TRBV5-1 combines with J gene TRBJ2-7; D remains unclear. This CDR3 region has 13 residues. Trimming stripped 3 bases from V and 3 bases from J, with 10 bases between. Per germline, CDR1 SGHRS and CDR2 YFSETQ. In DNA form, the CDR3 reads TGCGCCAGCAGCTCTGAGACATGCTACGAGCAGTACTTC. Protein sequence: CASSSETCYEQYF.

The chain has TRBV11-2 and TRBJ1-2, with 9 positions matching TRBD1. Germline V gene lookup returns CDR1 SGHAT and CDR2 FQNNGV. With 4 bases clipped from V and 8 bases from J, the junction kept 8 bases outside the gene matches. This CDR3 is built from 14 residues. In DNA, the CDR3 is TGTGCCAGCAGCTCATCGGACAGGGGATTCGGCTACACCTTC. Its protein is CASSSSDRGFGYTF.